A selection of T cell receptor beta chains follows, all from one sample in a study of blood T cell repertoires in COVID-19. TCRdb's table, derived via immunoSEQ multiplex PCR, lists solely in-frame clones and lacks some. The table lists 130,000 or so clones, about nine tenths of them singletons, with about 9.3% in the top ten. The material sequenced was peripheral blood. These TCRs come from a man aged 50 or older with acute or convalescent COVID-19. CDR3s include the opening cysteine and the closing phenylalanine or tryptophan. The D gene is left open where the match is weak. Not all rows give a size; the values are once, few, many and, for expanded clones, a class.

length,V,size,D,J,DNA,CDR3
16,TRBV5-1,-,TRBD1,TRBJ2-1,TGCGCCAGCAGCTTGGTCGATGGGACAGAGTACAATGAGCAGTTCTTC,CASSLVDGTEYNEQFF
13,TRBV19,-,TRBD1,TRBJ1-2,TGTGCCAGTCACAGGGGCGATAACTATGGCTACACCTTC,CASHRGDNYGYTF
15,TRBV20-1,once,-,TRBJ2-1,TGCAGTGCTAGTGGCGGGACTCCCTCCTACAATGAGCAGTTCTTC,CSASGGTPSYNEQFF
15,TRBV5-5,-,TRBD2,TRBJ2-7,TGTGCCAGCACCCTTGGCGGGAGGGCCTTTCGCGAGCAGTACTTC,CASTLGGRAFREQYF
15,TRBV5-1,-,TRBD1,TRBJ1-5,TGCGCCAGCAGCCAAGCCGGGGCAGGGGGGCAGCCCCAGCATTTT,CASSQAGAGGQPQHF
14,TRBV5-1,-,-,TRBJ1-5,TGCGCCAGCAGTTCGGACGAAGGGGGTCAGCCCCAGCATTTT,CASSSDEGGQPQHF
13,TRBV5-1,-,TRBD1,TRBJ2-7,TGCGCCAGCAGCAAGGACAGGGGCTACGAGCAGTACTTC,CASSKDRGYEQYF
13,TRBV3-1/TRBV3-2,-,-,TRBJ2-3,TGTGCCAGCAGCCAATCTCGCACAGATACGCAGTATTTT,CASSQSRTDTQYF
15,TRBV5-1,-,-,TRBJ2-6,TGCGCCAGCAGCCTAACCACCTCTGGGGCCAACGTCCTGACTTTC,CASSLTTSGANVLTF
14,TRBV29-1,-,-,TRBJ2-5,TGCAGCGTTGAATTGCCGGGGCAGGGGCAGACCCAGTACTTC,CSVELPGQGQTQYF
15,TRBV7-2,-,TRBD2,TRBJ2-7,TGTGCCAGCAGCTTAGGCTCTAGCGGGTCTTACGAGCAGTACTTC,CASSLGSSGSYEQYF
17,TRBV5-1,-,TRBD2,TRBJ2-1,TGCGCCAGCAGAGTAGGGACTAGCGGGAGTCGCGACAATGAGCAGTTCTTC,CASRVGTSGSRDNEQFF
15,TRBV18,once,-,TRBJ1-1,TGTGCCAGCTCGGAGACGGGACTTATGAACACTGAAGCTTTCTTT,CASSETGLMNTEAFF
14,TRBV7-9,-,-,TRBJ1-6,TGTGCCAGCATCCCTTTATCGGGTTACTCACCCCTCCACTTT,CASIPLSGYSPLHF
15,TRBV27,-,-,TRBJ2-1,TGTGCCAGCAGCTCGACCCCACTAAGTTACAATGAGCAGTTCTTC,CASSSTPLSYNEQFF
16,TRBV4-2,-,-,TRBJ1-3,TGTGCCAGCAGCCAAGACAGGGTAGGCCCTGGAAACACCATATATTTT,CASSQDRVGPGNTIYF
14,TRBV19,-,TRBD1,TRBJ1-5,TGTGCCAGTAGCGATGGGACAGTAGTACAGCCCCAGCATTTT,CASSDGTVVQPQHF
15,TRBV5-1,-,-,TRBJ1-1,TGCGCCAGCAGCTTGGGCGGGGGTATGAACACTGAAGCTTTCTTT,CASSLGGGMNTEAFF
14,TRBV5-1,-,TRBD1,TRBJ2-3,TGCGCCAGCAGCGCAACAGGGGGCACAGATACGCAGTATTTT,CASSATGGTDTQYF
14,TRBV11-2,-,TRBD1,TRBJ1-2,TGTGCCAGCAGCTCGTACAGGGGACGCGGTGGCTACACCTTC,CASSSYRGRGGYTF
12,TRBV11-2,-,-,TRBJ2-7,TGTGCCAGCAGCTTAGCCCGCTACGAGCAGTACTTC,CASSLARYEQYF
14,TRBV19,-,-,TRBJ2-1,TGTGCCAGTAGGGGGGGAAAACCCTACAATGAGCAGTTCTTC,CASRGGKPYNEQFF
14,TRBV9,-,-,TRBJ2-2,TGTGCCAGCAGCGCCCACACCAACACCGGGGAGCTGTTTTTT,CASSAHTNTGELFF
18,TRBV18,-,-,TRBJ1-3,TGTGCCAGCTCCCCAACCCTCTTATATGAGGGCTCCGGAAACACCATATATTTT,CASSPTLLYEGSGNTIYF
12,TRBV6-4,once,-,TRBJ1-2,TGTGCCAGCAGTGCCACAGGGTCTGGCTACACCTTC,CASSATGSGYTF
15,TRBV6-5,once,-,TRBJ1-2,TGTGCCAGCAGTTACTCGAGAGGGTTCGGCTATGGCTACACCTTC,CASSYSRGFGYGYTF
15,TRBV7-9,-,-,TRBJ1-1,TGTGCCAGCAGCCCCAATCGACAGTTGAACACTGAAGCTTTCTTT,CASSPNRQLNTEAFF
15,TRBV6-5,-,-,TRBJ2-3,TGTGCCAGCAGTAAGACAGGGACTAGCACAGATACGCAGTATTTT,CASSKTGTSTDTQYF
13,TRBV7-9,-,-,TRBJ1-1,TGTGCCAGCGTGGCAGGGGTCGACACTGAAGCTTTCTTT,CASVAGVDTEAFF
14,TRBV5-4,-,TRBD1,TRBJ2-4,TGTGCCAGCAGTTCGGGACAGCTAGAAAACATTCAGTACTTC,CASSSGQLENIQYF
15,TRBV18,few,-,TRBJ1-2,TGTGCCAGCTCACCGAGGGGGGGCGGCGACTATGGCTACACCTTC,CASSPRGGGDYGYTF
14,TRBV19,-,-,TRBJ2-2,TGTGCCAGTAGTGGGCTCGGTGTCACCGGGGAGCTGTTTTTT,CASSGLGVTGELFF
12,TRBV5-1,-,-,TRBJ1-2,TGCGCCAGCAGCTTGGATCGGGGTGGCTACACCTTC,CASSLDRGGYTF
14,TRBV19,-,TRBD1,TRBJ1-5,TGTGCCAGTAGTATCCCCTTCAGGGGGCAGCCCCAGCATTTT,CASSIPFRGQPQHF
16,TRBV7-9,once,-,TRBJ1-4,TGTGCCAGCAGCTTGAACAGGGCGTGGACTAATGAAAAACTGTTTTTT,CASSLNRAWTNEKLFF
14,TRBV5-1,-,-,TRBJ2-4,TGCGCCAGCAGCTTGGGACAAACCCGAAACATTCAGTACTTC,CASSLGQTRNIQYF
13,TRBV18,-,-,TRBJ2-7,TGTGCCAGCTCACCATCCTCCTTAAACGAGCAGTACTTC,CASSPSSLNEQYF
14,TRBV6-5,-,TRBD1,TRBJ1-3,TGTGCCAGCAGGGGACAGGGCTCTGGAAACACCATATATTTT,CASRGQGSGNTIYF
13,TRBV7-2,-,-,TRBJ1-1,TGTGCCAGCAGCCCCCGACAGAACACTGAAGCTTTCTTT,CASSPRQNTEAFF
14,TRBV28,-,TRBD1,TRBJ1-2,TGTGCCAGCACCTACCCGGGGACAGGGGCTGGCTACACCTTC,CASTYPGTGAGYTF
16,TRBV28,-,TRBD1,TRBJ1-6,TGTGCCAGCCAGGCGGGACAGGGGTTCTTTAATTCACCCCTCCACTTT,CASQAGQGFFNSPLHF
15,TRBV5-1,-,TRBD2,TRBJ2-1,TGCGCCAGCAGCGCGGGACTAGCGGGGCACAATGAGCAGTTCTTC,CASSAGLAGHNEQFF
16,TRBV3-1/TRBV3-2,-,TRBD1,TRBJ1-1,TGTGCCAGCAGGTTGAGAGGGGGCACTGGGTCCACTGAAGCTTTCTTT,CASRLRGGTGSTEAFF
16,TRBV9,few,TRBD1,TRBJ2-2,TGTGCCAGCAGCCCTTTGGGACAGGGAGTTGGCGGGGAGCTGTTTTTT,CASSPLGQGVGGELFF
11,TRBV28,once,-,TRBJ2-1,TGTGCCAGCAGTTTAGCTATTGAGCAGTTCTTC,CASSLAIEQFF
14,TRBV5-1,-,-,TRBJ2-7,TGCGCCAGCAGCCGCCTGACAGCAACCTACGAGCAGTACTTC,CASSRLTATYEQYF
16,TRBV18,-,-,TRBJ2-5,TGTGCCAGCTCACCGCCCCGGGGAGGCCCGCCAGAGACCCAGTACTTC,CASSPPRGGPPETQYF
15,TRBV6-1,once,-,TRBJ2-2,TGTGCCAGCAGTGAGCAGGGGCTCAACACCGGGGAGCTGTTTTTT,CASSEQGLNTGELFF
12,TRBV19,-,-,TRBJ1-5,TGTGCCAGTCATGACAGGTTTCAGCCCCAGCATTTT,CASHDRFQPQHF
13,TRBV2,-,-,TRBJ2-7,TGTGCCAGCAGTCTCTGGGGGGGGCACGAGCAGTACTTC,CASSLWGGHEQYF
15,TRBV6-5,-,TRBD2,TRBJ2-5,TGTGCCAGCAGGGGACTAGCGGGAGTGTCGGAGACCCAGTACTTC,CASRGLAGVSETQYF
10,TRBV4-1,-,-,TRBJ2-5,TGCGCCACCGGGGAAGAGACCCAGTACTTC,CATGEETQYF
14,TRBV5-4,-,-,TRBJ1-1,TGTGCCAGCAGCTTGTTAAGAGTGAACACTGAAGCTTTCTTT,CASSLLRVNTEAFF
15,TRBV28,-,TRBD2,TRBJ2-1,TGTGCCAGCAGTTTCGGGAGGAGGTTGTACAATGAGCAGTTCTTC,CASSFGRRLYNEQFF